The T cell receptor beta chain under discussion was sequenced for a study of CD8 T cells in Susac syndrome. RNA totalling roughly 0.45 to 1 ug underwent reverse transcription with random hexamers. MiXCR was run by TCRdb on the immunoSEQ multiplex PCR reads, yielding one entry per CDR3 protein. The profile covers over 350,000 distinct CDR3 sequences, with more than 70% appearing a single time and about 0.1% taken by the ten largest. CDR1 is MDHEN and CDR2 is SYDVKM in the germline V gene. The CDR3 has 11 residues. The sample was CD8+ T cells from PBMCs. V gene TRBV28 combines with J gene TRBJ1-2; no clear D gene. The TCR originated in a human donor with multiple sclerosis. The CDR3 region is CVTLEPEGYTF. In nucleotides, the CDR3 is TGTGTCACCCTTGAGCCGGAAGGCTACACCTTC.